Listed here are 13 T cell receptor beta chains from one sample, sequenced in a study of T cell responses to AZD1222 COVID-19 vaccine. Assay: immunoSEQ multiplex PCR; the TCRdb copy retains only in-frame clones and omits some. The sample consists of 90,000 to 150,000 clones, 70% to 90% of them appearing once. Specimen: peripheral blood, collected on day 0 of AZD1222 vaccination. Every receptor here comes from an adult in good health.

The CDR3 loop reads CASSLSQVNTEAFF. The CDR3 DNA sequence: TGTGCCAGCAGCTTGTCCCAAGTTAACACTGAAGCTTTCTTT. This chain connects TRBV5-4 to TRBJ1-1, with D hard to call. The ends were cut back, 1 base at V and 2 bases at J, with 9 bases in the middle. Germline V gives CDR1 SGHNT, CDR2 YYREEE (reference sequence). The CDR3 contains 14 residues.

The chain recombines TRBV13 with TRBJ1-2; weak D call: TRBD1 (5 bases). V lost 8 bases to trimming and J lost 4 bases, with 23 bases between them. The V gene's germline CDR1 is PRHDT and CDR2 FYEKMQ (reference sequence). There are 16 residues in the CDR3. The CDR3 region is CASALPGRGGGYGYTF. The CDR3 nucleotides are TGTGCCAGCGCTTTACCGGGCCGGGGGGGAGGCTATGGCTACACCTTC.

The chain has TRBV19 and TRBJ1-6; 10 bases match TRBD1. The CDR3 loop spans 16 amino acids. Germline-derived CDR1 and CDR2 are LNHDA and SQIVND (reference sequence). The trim removed 9 bases at V and 7 bases at J, leaving 12 bases unmatched. The CDR3 sequence is CASGNLPGQGNSPLHF. CDR3 nucleotides: TGTGCCAGCGGCAACCTCCCGGGACAGGGGAATTCACCCCTCCACTTT.

This rearrangement joins TRBV11-3 to TRBJ2-3; 15 positions agree with TRBD2. Germline CDR1 reads SGHNT; CDR2 reads YENEEA. The CDR3 sequence is 18 residues long. The V gene end was trimmed by 5 bases and the J gene end by 11 bases; junction bases not matched to a gene: 17. The CDR3 loop is CASSQRHLGTSGGNWQYF. The CDR3 bases are TGTGCCAGCAGCCAAAGACACCTTGGGACTAGCGGGGGGAATTGGCAGTATTTT.

The V gene is TRBV5-4, the J gene TRBJ2-5, with 10 bases lining up with TRBD2. V lost 0 bases, J lost 5 bases, and 10 bases stayed unmatched. The CDR3 is 17 amino acids. Germline CDR1 reads SGHNT; CDR2 reads YYREEE (reference sequence). The CDR3 region is CASSLEGAGGPRETQYF. CDR3 coding DNA: TGTGCCAGCAGCTTGGAAGGAGCGGGGGGGCCGAGGGAGACCCAGTACTTC.

CDR3 in DNA: TGTGCCAGCAGCTTAGTCGGCACTACCGGGGAGCTGTTTTTT. This codes for CASSLVGTTGELFF. V is TRBV11-3 and J is TRBJ2-2, with unresolved D. CDR1 SGHNT and CDR2 YENEEA come from the germline V gene. The CDR3 covers 14 residues. The V end was cut by 1 base, the J end by 5 bases, with 8 bases between.

The rearrangement uses TRBV10-2 and TRBJ1-6; 9 bases are shared with TRBD1. The CDR3 loop spans 14 amino acids. V gave up 3 bases and J gave up 10 bases; unmatched junction bases: 4. The V gene's germline CDR1 is WSHSY and CDR2 SAAADI. The CDR3 DNA is TGCGCCAGCAGTGACGGGACAGGGTTCTCACCCCTCCACTTT. Translating gives CASSDGTGFSPLHF.

The V gene is TRBV27, the J gene TRBJ1-3; TRBD1 is a possible D gene (5 bases). The CDR3 length is 15 residues. Germline V lookup: CDR1 MNHEY, CDR2 SMNVEV (reference sequence). The V and J ends lost 0 bases and 0 bases respectively, with 6 bases between them. CDR3 in amino acids: CASSLSGTSGNTIYF. The CDR3 nucleotides are TGTGCCAGCAGTTTATCGGGGACCTCTGGAAACACCATATATTTT.

Comment on this clone: Additional DNA sequences in this sample encode the identical CDR3. The genes are TRBV19 and TRBJ2-5; D gene ambiguous. The V end lost 2 bases, the J end lost 5 bases, and 3 bases lay between the germline ends. The CDR3 has 11 amino acids. Germline values: CDR1 LNHDA, CDR2 SQIVND (reference sequence). The CDR3 protein is CASSIRETQYF. The CDR3 bases are TGTGCCAGTAGTATAAGGGAGACCCAGTACTTC.

The genes are TRBV7-2 and TRBJ1-5; maybe TRBD1 (6 bases). This CDR3 has 16 amino acids. Trimming shortened V by 2 bases and J by 2 bases, and 13 bases separated the two germline ends. Germline V gene sequence: CDR1 SGHTA, CDR2 FQGNSA. The CDR3 sequence: CASSLTGSFGNQPQHF. CDR3 nucleotides: TGTGCCAGCAGCTTAACAGGGTCCTTTGGCAATCAGCCCCAGCATTTT.

The rearrangement links TRBV15 to TRBJ1-6, with D possibly TRBD1 on 6 matching bases. Trimming stripped 8 bases from V and 2 bases from J, with 13 bases between. This CDR3 has 15 amino acids. Germline values: CDR1 LNHNV, CDR2 YYDKDF (reference sequence). Here the CDR3 DNA reads TGTGCCACCTCGCCCAGGGGCGCCTATAATTCACCCCTCCACTTT. The encoded protein is CATSPRGAYNSPLHF.

This rearrangement joins TRBV7-9 to TRBJ2-1, with D possibly matching TRBD2 (5 bases). The CDR3 spans 16 residues. V dropped 0 bases and J dropped 1 base, with 10 bases sitting between them. Germline V gene sequence: CDR1 SEHNR, CDR2 FQNEAQ (reference sequence). In DNA form, the CDR3 reads TGTGCCAGCAGCTTAGCGCCGGCGGGTTCCTACAATGAGCAGTTCTTC. It encodes CASSLAPAGSYNEQFF.

The chain employs TRBV5-8 and TRBJ2-3; D tentatively fits TRBD1 or TRBD2 (6 bases each). The germline V and J ends were trimmed by 6 bases and 4 bases, with 15 bases remaining between them. The CDR3 covers 14 residues. Per the germline V gene, CDR1 is SGHTS and CDR2 is YDEGEE. The CDR3 sequence: CASNTGTWADTQYF. For the CDR3, the DNA is TGTGCCAGCAACACAGGGACTTGGGCAGATACGCAGTATTTT.